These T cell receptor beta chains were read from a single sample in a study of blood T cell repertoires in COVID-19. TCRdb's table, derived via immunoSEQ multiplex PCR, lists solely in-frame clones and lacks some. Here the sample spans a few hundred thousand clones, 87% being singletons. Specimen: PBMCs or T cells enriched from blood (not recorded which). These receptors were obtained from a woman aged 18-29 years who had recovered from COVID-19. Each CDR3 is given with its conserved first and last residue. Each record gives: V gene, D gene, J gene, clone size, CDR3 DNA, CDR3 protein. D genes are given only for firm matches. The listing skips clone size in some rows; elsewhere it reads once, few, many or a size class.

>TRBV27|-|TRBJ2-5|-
TGTGCCAGCAGTTTATCCAGTCGGAGGGGAGGAGAGACCCAGTACTTC
CASSLSSRRGGETQYF
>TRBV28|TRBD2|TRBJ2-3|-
TGTGCCAGCAGTTCGGGACTAGCGGGGCCGGTTTGGGATACGCAGTATTTT
CASSSGLAGPVWDTQYF
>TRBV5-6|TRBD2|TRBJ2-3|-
TGTGCCAGCAGCTTGGGACTAGCGGTTAGCACAGATACGCAGTATTTT
CASSLGLAVSTDTQYF
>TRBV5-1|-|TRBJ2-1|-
TGCGCCAGCAGCCTCCAGGGACTTTCGGGTGAGCAGTTCTTC
CASSLQGLSGEQFF
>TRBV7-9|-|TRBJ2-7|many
TGTGCCAGCAGCTTAACTCCTTACTACGAGCAGTACTTC
CASSLTPYYEQYF
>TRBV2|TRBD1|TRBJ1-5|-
TGTGCCAGCAGTCAGGGACAGGGAGTTTGGCCCCAGCATTTT
CASSQGQGVWPQHF
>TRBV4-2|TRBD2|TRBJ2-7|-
TGTGCCAGCAGCCGGCCCGGGGGGGGTACCTACGAGCAGTACTTC
CASSRPGGGTYEQYF
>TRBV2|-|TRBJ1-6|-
TGTGCCAGCATTACAACAGGATCACCCCTCCACTTT
CASITTGSPLHF
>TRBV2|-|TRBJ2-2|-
TGTGCCAGCAGTGTCTACACCGGGGAGCTGTTTTTT
CASSVYTGELFF
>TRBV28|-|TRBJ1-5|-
TGTGCCAGCAGCCCGACTCAGGGAACTCAGCCCCAGCATTTT
CASSPTQGTQPQHF
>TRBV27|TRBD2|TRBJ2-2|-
TGTGCCAGCAGCTCTAGCGGAACTACGGTCACCGGGGAGCTGTTTTTT
CASSSSGTTVTGELFF
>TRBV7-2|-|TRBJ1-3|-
TGTGCCAGCAGCGGCCGGACAGCAGGAAACACCATATATTTT
CASSGRTAGNTIYF
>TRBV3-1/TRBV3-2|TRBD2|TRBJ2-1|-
TGTGCCAGCAGCCGAACTAGCGGGAGGTTTTCCAATGAGCAGTTCTTC
CASSRTSGRFSNEQFF
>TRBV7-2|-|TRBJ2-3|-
TGTGCCAGCAGCTTACAGGTTGCAGATACGCAGTATTTT
CASSLQVADTQYF
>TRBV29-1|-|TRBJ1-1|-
TGCAGCGTTGATTTCCGGGGGAACACTGAAGCTTTCTTT
CSVDFRGNTEAFF
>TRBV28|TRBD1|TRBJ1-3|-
TGTGCCAGCAGTTCCAGGACAGGGGCTGGAAACACCATATATTTT
CASSSRTGAGNTIYF
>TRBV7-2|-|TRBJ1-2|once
TGTGCCAGCAGCCCCGCCCTACAGAACTATGGCTACACCTTC
CASSPALQNYGYTF
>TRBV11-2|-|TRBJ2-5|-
TGTGCCAGCAGCTTCTCCCGGGGACTCCGAGAGACCCAGTACTTC
CASSFSRGLRETQYF
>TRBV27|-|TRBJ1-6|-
TGTGCCAGCGGCATCTATAATTCACCCCTCCACTTT
CASGIYNSPLHF